These 30 T cell receptor beta chains were all obtained from the same sample, sequenced in a study of CD8+CD57+ T cells in acquired aplastic anemia. It was genomic DNA that served as the template for profiling TCR beta VDJ and CDR3. TCRdb re-called the reads through MiXCR, storing one row per CDR3 protein. The sample carries a few hundred thousand distinct CDR3 sequences, approximately 70% recorded once. The source material was sorted CD4+, CD8+, or CD8+CD57+ T cells (not recorded which) from PBMCs. The receptors originated from a human donor in good health, serving as a control.

This sequence joins TRBV12-3 or TRBV12-4 and TRBJ2-3, with a tentative D call TRBD2 (5 bases). This CDR3 contains 15 residues. Trimming took 5 bases from V and 0 from J, leaving 12 bases between them. The CDR3 is CASSTGVPSTDTQYF. The CDR3 bases are TGTGCCAGCAGTACCGGGGTACCTAGCACAGATACGCAGTATTTT.

This clonotype was recorded many times. The chain is built from TRBV4-3 and TRBJ1-2; tentatively, D is TRBD1 (6 bases). Germline V gene sequence: CDR1 LGHNA, CDR2 YSLEER. This CDR3 has 13 residues. V dropped 11 bases and J dropped 8 bases, with 21 bases sitting between them. The CDR3 loop is CASWGGGADGYTF. The CDR3 region has the DNA TGCGCCTCTTGGGGGGGGGGGGCCGACGGCTACACCTTC.

Comments on this clonotype: An end of the junction differs from the germline gene, which may be a read error. The J gene is TRBJ2-3, the V gene TRBV7-9; no clear D gene. The germline V gene encodes CDR1 SEHNR and CDR2 FQNEAQ (reference sequence). CDR3 length equals 14 residues. The CDR3 loop reads CASSLSGSHGTEAF. The CDR3 DNA sequence: TGTGCCAGCAGCTTATCAGGTTCGCATGGCACTGAAGCTTTT.

The table lists this clonotype with many counts. The chain uses TRBV7-2 and TRBJ2-5; D possibly uses TRBD1 or TRBD2 (5 bases each). This CDR3 comprises 13 residues. V shed 5 bases and J shed 5 bases, with 12 bases lying between them. Germline loops: CDR1 SGHTA, CDR2 FQGNSA. The CDR3 sequence is CASSGDPGETQYF. The CDR3 coding sequence is TGTGCCAGCAGCGGGGACCCGGGGGAGACCCAGTACTTC.

This clonotype was counted ten times or more. CDR3 residues: CASSPTGAGYGYTF. The CDR3 DNA follows: TGTGCCAGTAGTCCCACGGGGGCCGGCTATGGCTACACCTTC. The chain employs TRBV19 and TRBJ1-2; perhaps TRBD1 as D (6 bases). V was shortened by 5 bases and J by 4 bases, with 14 bases between the two germline ends. Germline CDR1 reads LNHDA; CDR2 reads SQIVND (reference sequence). CDR3 size: 14 residues.

This clonotype showed up many times. The chain has TRBV25-1 and TRBJ2-7, with TRBD2 matching 7 bases. The trim removed 1 base at V and 6 bases at J, leaving 9 bases unmatched. Germline V gives CDR1 MGHDK, CDR2 SYGVNS. The CDR3 covers 15 residues. DNA for the CDR3: TGTGCCAGCAGTGAATTGGGAGGGAAGGAGGGCGAGCAGTACTTC. Protein product: CASSELGGKEGEQYF.

With regard to this clonotype: The conserved phenylalanine or tryptophan is not found at the CDR3 terminus, so this likely reflects a read error. Because the CDR3's place on the DNA is in doubt, the DNA is left out and the CDR3 is given as listed by TCRdb. The chain is built from TRBV20-1 and TRBJ2-5; the table calls TRBD2, which could not be checked here. CDR1 is DFQATT, CDR2 SNEGSKA, per germline (reference sequence). From its first to its last residue, the CDR3 has 10 amino acids. The chain's CDR3 is CSAEPRTSGV.

The V call is TRBV7-7, the J call TRBJ2-7; D unresolved. The CDR3 sequence is 12 residues long. The V end was cut by 1 base, the J end by 5 bases, with 6 bases between. Germline V gene data show CDR1 as SSHAT and CDR2 as FNYEAQ (reference sequence). CDR3 sequence (DNA): TGTGCCAGCAGCTTAGTTCCGGACGAGCAGTACTTC. It yields the protein CASSLVPDEQYF.

At least ten counts were recorded for this clonotype. The V and J genes are TRBV9 and TRBJ1-3, with D possibly TRBD1 on 5 matching bases. Germline V gene lookup returns CDR1 SGDLS and CDR2 YYNGEE. This CDR3 has 13 residues. The ends were cut back, 5 bases at V and 8 bases at J, with 14 bases in the middle. The CDR3: CASRASGLDTIYF. CDR3 bases: TGTGCCAGCAGGGCGTCGGGGCTTGACACCATATATTTT.

This clonotype was counted many times. V usage is TRBV19 and J usage is TRBJ2-1; a possible D gene is TRBD2 (7 bases). The CDR3 is made up of 16 amino acids. V gave up 5 bases and J gave up 9 bases, with 23 bases separating them. The V gene's germline CDR1 is LNHDA and CDR2 SQIVND (reference sequence). In DNA, the CDR3 is TGTGCCAGTAGTCCCCTTCCGGGGAAGGGAGGGGGTGAGCAGTTCTTC. It translates to CASSPLPGKGGGEQFF.

The rearrangement joins TRBV11-1 to TRBJ2-5; the D gene is possibly TRBD1 (5 bases). CDR1 and CDR2 from the germline V gene are SGHAT and FQDESV (reference sequence). V lost 2 bases to trimming and J lost 0 bases, with 16 bases between them. The CDR3 runs 17 residues. Here the CDR3 DNA reads TGTGCCAGCAGCTTAAATTGGGGCTTAGGACACCAAGAGACCCAGTACTTC. Its protein is CASSLNWGLGHQETQYF.

Comment on this clonotype: Its ends do not fully match the called genes, so a read error is possible. This chain joins TRBV7-6 and TRBJ1-2; the D gene is possibly TRBD1 (5 bases). Germline V gene lookup returns CDR1 SGHVS and CDR2 FNYEAQ. The CDR3 sequence is 15 residues long. Here the CDR3 reads CASSAGTGGTSPDTF. In DNA, the CDR3 is TGCGCCAGCAGCGCCGGGACGGGCGGTACATCTCCCGATACCTTC.

This clonotype showed up just a few times. A much more abundant neighbour one base away suggests this may be a read error. V gene TRBV6-2 or TRBV6-3 combines with J gene TRBJ2-1; D is possibly TRBD2 (5 bases). Germline loops: CDR1 MNHEY, CDR2 SVGEGT. This CDR3 contains 15 residues. Between the trimmed V and J ends, which lost 4 bases and 3 bases, there was a span of 13 bases. CDR3 in amino acids: CASSCSGENYNEQFF. In DNA form, the CDR3 reads TGTGCCAGCAGTTGCTCTGGGGAGAACTACAATGAGCAGTTCTTC.

The rearrangement links TRBV7-6 to TRBJ2-7, with D tentatively TRBD2 (5 bases). Trimming pared 1 base from V and 9 bases from J, leaving 16 bases between. This CDR3 is 14 amino acids long. The V gene's germline CDR1 is SGHVS and CDR2 FNYEAQ. Here the CDR3 reads CASSLGAEAASQYF. CDR3 DNA: TGTGCCAGCAGCTTAGGAGCGGAGGCCGCGTCGCAGTACTTC.

This clonotype was seen repeatedly, ten times or more. The junction shows a germline mismatch at one end, possibly a read error. The V call is TRBV12-3 or TRBV12-4, the J call TRBJ2-1; D is uncertain. The CDR3 sequence is 13 residues long. CDR3 sequence reads: CASRRQEDGNEVF. CDR3 nucleotide sequence: TGTGCCAGCAGGCGACAAGAGGACGGAAATGAGGTCTTC.

This chain uses TRBV20-1 with TRBJ2-1; maybe TRBD2 (5 bases). The CDR3 runs to 15 residues. Germline loops: CDR1 DFQATT, CDR2 SNEGSKA (reference sequence). V dropped 5 bases and J dropped 0 bases, with 14 bases sitting between them. DNA for the CDR3: TGCAGTGCTTCCCCTCTAGCTAGCTCCTACAATGAGCAGTTCTTC. It is translated as CSASPLASSYNEQFF.

The genes are TRBV11-2 and TRBJ2-4, with 7 bases that match TRBD2. CDR1 is SGHAT, CDR2 FQNNGV, per germline. This CDR3 has 18 residues. The V and J ends lost 1 base and 1 base, in that order; junction bases with no gene match: 10. The CDR3 protein is CASSLGEGPPQAKNIQYF. CDR3 DNA sequence: TGTGCCAGCAGCTTAGGGGAGGGTCCCCCCCAGGCCAAAAACATTCAGTACTTC.

The chain links TRBV2 to TRBJ2-5, with D perhaps TRBD1 (7 bases). This CDR3 has 13 residues. Trimming stripped 6 bases from V and 5 bases from J, with 13 bases between. Germline V CDR1 and CDR2: SNHLY, FYNNEI. As DNA, the CDR3 is TGTGCCAGCAGCCTACAGGGGAGGGAGACCCAGTACTTC. This encodes CASSLQGRETQYF.

The rearrangement uses TRBV5-1 and TRBJ1-1; a possible D gene is TRBD1 (6 bases). V was pared by 0 bases and J by 3 bases, with 12 bases between. This CDR3 contains 15 residues. CDR1 is SGHRS, CDR2 YFSETQ, per germline. The CDR3 sequence: CASSLGDRNDTEAFF. The CDR3 DNA is TGCGCCAGCAGCTTGGGTGACAGGAATGACACTGAAGCTTTCTTT.

There are many counts of this clonotype. The J gene is TRBJ1-6, the V gene TRBV14, with D perhaps TRBD1 (6 bases). V was pared by 2 bases and J by 9 bases, with 14 bases between. In germline, CDR1 is SGHDN, CDR2 FVKESK. The CDR3 covers 15 residues. The chain's CDR3 is CASSQRIQGLSPLHF. The CDR3 DNA reads as TGTGCCAGCAGCCAACGAATACAGGGCCTTTCACCCCTCCACTTT.

The chain combines TRBV19 with TRBJ1-5; 8 bases agree with TRBD1. CDR1 and CDR2 from the germline V gene are LNHDA and SQIVND (reference sequence). The CDR3 spans 17 residues. Unmatched junction bases numbered 8, after V lost 0 bases and J lost 4 bases. Here the CDR3 reads CASSIDLNRGWNQPQHF. In nucleotides, the CDR3 is TGTGCCAGTAGTATAGATCTGAACAGGGGGTGGAATCAGCCCCAGCATTTT.

With regard to this clonotype: One end of the junction does not line up with germline, which may come from a read error. The V and J genes are TRBV2 and TRBJ1-6, with D uncertain. From germline, CDR1 is SNHLY and CDR2 FYNNEI. The CDR3 sequence is 14 residues long. The CDR3 reads CASSVTDVTSPLYF. The CDR3 DNA reads as TGTGCCAGCAGTGTGACGGACGTGACTTCACCCCTCTACTTT.

This clonotype occurred once. This chain uses TRBV11-3 with TRBJ1-1; D is perhaps TRBD1 (5 bases). Germline V gives CDR1 SGHNT, CDR2 YENEEA. V dropped 6 bases and J dropped 6 bases, with 11 bases sitting between them. This CDR3 comprises 12 residues. The CDR3 DNA is TGTGCCAGCAGTTTTGGGACCGCTGAAGCTTTCTTT. Its protein product is CASSFGTAEAFF. The whole variable domain, remainder taken from reference TRBV11-3 and TRBJ1-1, is EAGVVQSPRYKIIEKKQPVAFWCNPISGHNTLYWYLQNLGQGPELLIRYENEEAVDDSQLPKDRFSAERLKGVDSTLKIQPAELGDSAVYLCASSFGTAEAFFGQGTRLTVV.

This clonotype appeared a few times. The chain has TRBV19 and TRBJ2-5; D not certain. Germline lookup yields CDR1 LNHDA and CDR2 SQIVND (reference sequence). CDR3 length: 12 residues. The ends were cut back, 3 bases at V and 5 bases at J, with 7 bases in the middle. The CDR3, as DNA: TGTGCCAGTAGTATTGGCAGGGAGACCCAGTACTTC. Its protein is CASSIGRETQYF.

Of note for this clonotype: A single base separates this from a much larger clone, so it may be a read error. V usage is TRBV19 and J usage is TRBJ1-2; 10 positions match TRBD1. The CDR3 is 15 amino acids. CDR1 and CDR2 (germline): LNHDA, SQIVND (reference sequence). CDR3 nucleotide sequence: TGTGCCTGTAGTATTCCGGACAGGGGGAACTATGGCTACACCTTC. Translation gives CACSIPDRGNYGYTF. The full variable domain, rest sourced from reference TRBV19 and TRBJ1-2, is DGGITQSPKYLFRKEGQNVTLSCEQNLNHDAMYWYRQDPGQGLRLIYYSQIVNDFQKGDIAEGYSVSREKKESFPLTVTSAQKNPTAFYLCACSIPDRGNYGYTFGSGTRLTVV.

In this sample, this clonotype turned up a few times. This chain joins TRBV7-2 and TRBJ1-5; D not certain. Trimming pared 4 bases from V and 7 bases from J, leaving 5 bases between. This CDR3 has 11 residues. The germline V gene encodes CDR1 SGHTA and CDR2 FQGNSA. CDR3 DNA sequence: TGTGCCAGCAGCTCCGGACAGCCCCAGCATTTT. Translating it yields CASSSGQPQHF.

The count of this clonotype is one. The chain recombines TRBV7-2 with TRBJ1-3, with D uncertain. The CDR3 covers 16 residues. Germline lookup yields CDR1 SGHTA and CDR2 FQGNSA. Trimming shortened V by 5 bases and J by 4 bases, and 18 bases separated the two germline ends. CDR3 DNA sequence: TGTGCCAGCAGCGTAGTTGAGGGCGGCTCGGGAAACACCATATATTTT. Translating gives CASSVVEGGSGNTIYF.

CDR3 sequence: CAGEKLRTEPPYEQYF. CDR3 nucleotide sequence: TGTGCCGGCGAAAAGCTCCGGACAGAACCACCCTACGAGCAGTACTTC. This chain joins TRBV25-1 and TRBJ2-7, with a weak D call TRBD1 (6 bases). The length of the CDR3 is 16 residues. Between the trimmed V and J ends, which lost 11 bases and 2 bases, there was a span of 25 bases. CDR1 and CDR2 (germline): MGHDK, SYGVNS.

On this clonotype: Compared with germline, one end of the junction differs, possibly owing to a read error. The chain has TRBV20-1 and TRBJ2-5; D uncertain. The CDR3 loop spans 11 amino acids. Germline V lookup: CDR1 DFQATT, CDR2 SNEGSKA (reference sequence). For the CDR3, the DNA is TGCAGTGCTAGATATACGGATTACACTGACTTC. Residues: CSARYTDYTDF.

At least ten counts were recorded for this clonotype. This chain's CDR3 is CASTLTPLIRARTSYEQYF. In DNA, the CDR3 is TGTGCCAGCACTCTAACACCGCTAATCAGGGCGAGGACGTCCTACGAGCAGTACTTC. V gene TRBV6-2 or TRBV6-3 combines with J gene TRBJ2-7; D may be TRBD1 (5 bases). With 7 bases removed from V and 1 base from J, the gap between germline ends came to 29 bases. Germline V gene lookup returns CDR1 MNHEY and CDR2 SVGEGT. CDR3 size: 19 residues.